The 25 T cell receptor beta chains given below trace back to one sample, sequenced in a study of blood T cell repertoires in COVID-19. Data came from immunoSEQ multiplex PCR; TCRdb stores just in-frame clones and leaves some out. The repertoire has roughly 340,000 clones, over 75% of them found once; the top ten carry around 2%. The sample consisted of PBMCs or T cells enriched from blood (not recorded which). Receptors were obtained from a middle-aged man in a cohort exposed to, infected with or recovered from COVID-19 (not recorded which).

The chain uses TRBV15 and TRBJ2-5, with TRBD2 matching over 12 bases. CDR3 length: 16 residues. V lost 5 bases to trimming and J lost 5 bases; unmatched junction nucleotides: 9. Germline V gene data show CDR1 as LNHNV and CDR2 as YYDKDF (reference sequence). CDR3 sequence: CATSGPSGRAQETQYF. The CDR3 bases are TGTGCCACCAGCGGACCTAGCGGGAGGGCCCAGGAGACCCAGTACTTC.

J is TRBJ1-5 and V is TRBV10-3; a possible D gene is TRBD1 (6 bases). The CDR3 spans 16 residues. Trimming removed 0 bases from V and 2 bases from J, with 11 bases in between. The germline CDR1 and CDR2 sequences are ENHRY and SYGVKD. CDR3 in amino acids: CAISESTRGGNQPQHF. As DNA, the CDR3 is TGTGCCATCAGTGAGTCGACCAGGGGAGGCAATCAGCCCCAGCATTTT.

The CDR3 protein is CAGGAGRWEKLFF. CDR3 DNA sequence: TGTGCCGGGGGGGCAGGGAGATGGGAAAAACTGTTTTTT. This chain joins TRBV6-5 and TRBJ1-4, with TRBD1 as a possible D gene (6 bases). The V end lost 11 bases, the J end lost 8 bases, and 18 bases lay between the germline ends. Germline V gives CDR1 MNHEY, CDR2 SVGAGI. The CDR3 sequence is 13 residues long.

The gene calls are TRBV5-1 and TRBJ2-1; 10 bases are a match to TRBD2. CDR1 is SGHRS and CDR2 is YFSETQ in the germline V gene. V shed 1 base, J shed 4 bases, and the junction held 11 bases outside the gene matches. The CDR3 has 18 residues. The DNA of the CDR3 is TGCGCCAGCAGCTTGCCTTTAGCGGGAGGACCACATTACAATGAGCAGTTCTTC. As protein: CASSLPLAGGPHYNEQFF.

This CDR3 is CASSLRGQERPLHF. The CDR3 region has the DNA TGTGCCAGCAGCTTACGAGGACAGGAGCGACCCCTCCACTTT. The rearrangement links TRBV7-2 to TRBJ1-6, with 7 bases identical to TRBD1. This CDR3 has 14 amino acids. After removal of 2 bases from V and 12 bases from J, the junction contained 7 bases not matched to a gene. Germline V gives CDR1 SGHTA, CDR2 FQGNSA.

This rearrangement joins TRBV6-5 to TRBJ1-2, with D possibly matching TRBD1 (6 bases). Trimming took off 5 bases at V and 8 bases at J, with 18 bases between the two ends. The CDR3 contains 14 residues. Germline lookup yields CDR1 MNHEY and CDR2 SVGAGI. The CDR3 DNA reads TGTGCCAGCAGTCACAGGGACGGCTATGGAGGCTACACCTTC. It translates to CASSHRDGYGGYTF.

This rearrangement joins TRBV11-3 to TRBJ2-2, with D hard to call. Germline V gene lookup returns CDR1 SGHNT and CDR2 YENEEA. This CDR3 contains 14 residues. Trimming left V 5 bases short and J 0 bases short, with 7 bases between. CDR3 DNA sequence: TGTGCCAGCAGCCGCGGTTCGAACACCGGGGAGCTGTTTTTT. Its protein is CASSRGSNTGELFF.

The DNA of the CDR3 is TGCGCCAGCAGCTTGGCCGCGGTAGACTATGGCTACACCTTC. Amino acid sequence: CASSLAAVDYGYTF. J is TRBJ1-2 and V is TRBV5-1; D not certain. The germline V gene has CDR1 SGHRS and CDR2 YFSETQ. CDR3 length equals 14 residues. V dropped 0 bases and J dropped 3 bases, with 9 bases sitting between them.

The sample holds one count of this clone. CDR3 residues: CASEKDRFYNSPLHF. The CDR3 DNA reads as TGTGCCAGCGAAAAAGACAGGTTCTATAATTCACCCCTCCACTTT. This rearrangement joins TRBV6-5 to TRBJ1-6; perhaps TRBD1 as D (6 bases). The length of the CDR3 is 15 residues. Trimming removed 8 bases from V and 3 bases from J, with 14 bases in between. The germline V gene encodes CDR1 MNHEY and CDR2 SVGAGI.

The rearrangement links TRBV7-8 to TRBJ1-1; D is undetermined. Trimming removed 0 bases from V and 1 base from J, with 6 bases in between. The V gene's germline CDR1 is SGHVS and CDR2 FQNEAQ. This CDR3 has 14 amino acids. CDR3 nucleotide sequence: TGTGCCAGCAGCTTAGCCTCTTGGAACACTGAAGCTTTCTTT. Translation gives CASSLASWNTEAFF.

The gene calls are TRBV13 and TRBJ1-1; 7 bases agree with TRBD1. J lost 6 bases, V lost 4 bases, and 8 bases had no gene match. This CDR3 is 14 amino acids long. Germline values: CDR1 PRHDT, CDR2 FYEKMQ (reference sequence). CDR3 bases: TGTGCCAGCAGCTCTCGACAGGGAGGCGCTGAAGCTTTCTTT. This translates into CASSSRQGGAEAFF.

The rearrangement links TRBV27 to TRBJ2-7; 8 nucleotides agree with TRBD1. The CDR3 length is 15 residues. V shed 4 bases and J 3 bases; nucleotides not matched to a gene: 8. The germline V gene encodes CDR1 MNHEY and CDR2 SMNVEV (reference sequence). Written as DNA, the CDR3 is TGTGCCAGCAGTTCCCAGCCCGGACAGGGCTACGAGCAGTACTTC. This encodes CASSSQPGQGYEQYF.

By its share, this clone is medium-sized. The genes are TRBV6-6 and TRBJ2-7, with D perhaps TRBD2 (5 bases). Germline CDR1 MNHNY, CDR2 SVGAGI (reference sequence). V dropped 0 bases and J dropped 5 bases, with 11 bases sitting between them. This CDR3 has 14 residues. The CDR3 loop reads CASSYSTEGNEQYF. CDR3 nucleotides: TGTGCCAGCAGTTACTCGACCGAGGGAAACGAGCAGTACTTC.

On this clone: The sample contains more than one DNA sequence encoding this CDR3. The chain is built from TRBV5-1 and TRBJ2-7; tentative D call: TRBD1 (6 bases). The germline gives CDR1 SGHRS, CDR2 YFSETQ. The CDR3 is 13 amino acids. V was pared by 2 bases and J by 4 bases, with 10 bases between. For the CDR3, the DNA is TGCGCCAGCAGCTTAGGACAGCTATACGAGCAGTACTTC. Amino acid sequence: CASSLGQLYEQYF.

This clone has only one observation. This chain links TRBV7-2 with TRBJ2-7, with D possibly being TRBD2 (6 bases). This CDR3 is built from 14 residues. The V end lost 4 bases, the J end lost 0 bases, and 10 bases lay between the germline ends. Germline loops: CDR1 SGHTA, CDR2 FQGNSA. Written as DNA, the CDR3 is TGTGCCAGCAGCTATGACGGGAGCTCCTACGAGCAGTACTTC. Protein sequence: CASSYDGSSYEQYF. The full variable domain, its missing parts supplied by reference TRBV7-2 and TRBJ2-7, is GAGVSQSPSNKVTEKGKDVELRCDPISGHTALYWYRQSLGQGLEFLIYFQGNSAPDKSGLPSDRFSAERTGGSVSTLTIQRTQQEDSAVYLCASSYDGSSYEQYFGPGTRLTVT.

As DNA, the CDR3 is TGCGCCAGCAGCCAAGTCACTGCTGCTAGCGGGATGGGAGAGACCCAGTACTTC. Its protein product is CASSQVTAASGMGETQYF. The chain is built from TRBV4-1 and TRBJ2-5; 9 bases line up with TRBD2. The germline V gene has CDR1 MGHRA and CDR2 YSYEKL. Unmatched junction bases numbered 13, after V lost 1 base and J lost 4 bases. The CDR3 length is 18 residues.

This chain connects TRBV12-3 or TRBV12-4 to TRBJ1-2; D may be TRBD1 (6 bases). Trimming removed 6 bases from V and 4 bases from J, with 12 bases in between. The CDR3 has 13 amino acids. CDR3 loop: CASRRQDRYGYTF. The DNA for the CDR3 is TGTGCCAGCAGAAGACAGGACCGCTATGGCTACACCTTC.

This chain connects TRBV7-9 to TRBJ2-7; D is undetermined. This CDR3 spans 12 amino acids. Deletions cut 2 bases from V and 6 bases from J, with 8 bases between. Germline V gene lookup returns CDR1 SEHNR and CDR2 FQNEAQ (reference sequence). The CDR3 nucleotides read TGTGCCAGCAGCTTATGGGCGTCCGAGCAGTACTTC. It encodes CASSLWASEQYF.

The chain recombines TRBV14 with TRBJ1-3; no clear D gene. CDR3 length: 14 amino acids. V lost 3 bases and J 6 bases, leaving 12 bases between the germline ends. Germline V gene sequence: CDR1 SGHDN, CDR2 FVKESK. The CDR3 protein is CASSQFGFANTIYF. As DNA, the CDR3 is TGTGCCAGCAGCCAGTTCGGTTTTGCAAACACCATATATTTT.

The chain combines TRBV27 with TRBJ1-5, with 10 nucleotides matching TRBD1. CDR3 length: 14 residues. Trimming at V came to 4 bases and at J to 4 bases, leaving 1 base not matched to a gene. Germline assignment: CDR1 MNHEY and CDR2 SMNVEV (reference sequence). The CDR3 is CASSSDRGNQPQHF. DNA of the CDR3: TGTGCCAGCAGTTCGGACAGGGGGAATCAGCCCCAGCATTTT.

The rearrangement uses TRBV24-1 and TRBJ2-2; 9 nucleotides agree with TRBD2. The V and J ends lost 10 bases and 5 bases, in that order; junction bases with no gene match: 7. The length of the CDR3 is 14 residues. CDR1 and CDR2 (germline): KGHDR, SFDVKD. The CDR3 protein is CATESSGDTGELFF. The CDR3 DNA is TGTGCCACAGAATCTAGCGGGGATACCGGGGAGCTGTTTTTT.

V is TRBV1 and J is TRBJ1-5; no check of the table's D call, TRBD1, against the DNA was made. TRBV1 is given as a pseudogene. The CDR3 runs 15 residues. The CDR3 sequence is CTSSQNRVGPLPQHF. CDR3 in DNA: TGCACCAGCAGCCAGAACAGGGTAGGGCCCTTGCCCCAGCATTTT.

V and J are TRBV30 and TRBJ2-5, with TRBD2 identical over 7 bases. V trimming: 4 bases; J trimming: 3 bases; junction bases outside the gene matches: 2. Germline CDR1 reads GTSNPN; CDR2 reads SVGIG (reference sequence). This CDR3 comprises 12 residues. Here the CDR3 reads CAWKSGKETQYF. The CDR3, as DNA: TGTGCCTGGAAAAGCGGGAAAGAGACCCAGTACTTC.

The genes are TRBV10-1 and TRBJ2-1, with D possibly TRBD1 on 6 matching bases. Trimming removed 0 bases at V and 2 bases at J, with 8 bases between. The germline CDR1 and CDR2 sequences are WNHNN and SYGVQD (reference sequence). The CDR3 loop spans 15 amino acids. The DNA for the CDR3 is TGCGCCAGCAGTGAGTCGAGACAGGCCTACAATGAGCAGTTCTTC. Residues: CASSESRQAYNEQFF.

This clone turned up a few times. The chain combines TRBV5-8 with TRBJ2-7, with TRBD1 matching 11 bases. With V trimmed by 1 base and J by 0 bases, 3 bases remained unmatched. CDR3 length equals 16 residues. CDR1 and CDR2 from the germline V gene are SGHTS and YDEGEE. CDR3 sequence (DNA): TGTGCCAGCAGCTTGCATGGGACAGGGGGCTCCTACGAGCAGTACTTC. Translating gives CASSLHGTGGSYEQYF.